This T cell receptor beta chain originates from a study of T cells in Graves' hyperthyroidism and ophthalmopathy. V shed 6 bases and J shed 5 bases, with 11 bases lying between them. Germline assignment: CDR1 MDHEN and CDR2 SYDVKM. This CDR3 is built from 12 residues. Stable disease denoted Graves' hyperthyroidism without ophthalmopathy progression within 18 months. What was amplified from RNA transcripts were TCR beta CDR3 regions. RT-PCR in the first round (using the HTBI primer set) targeted the TCR CDR3. TCRdb ran MiXCR on the multiplex PCR reads and lists one entry per CDR3 protein. The table includes 300,000 to 450,000 distinct CDR3 sequences, roughly 25% detected once. This clonotype was recorded many times. Its antigen is unknown. Points from the study as a whole: The model predicted ophthalmopathy a median around 6.5 months before onset.

Sequencing used blood. The genes are TRBV28 and TRBJ2-7; D not resolved. The origin of this receptor is a man aged 50 to 60 with Graves' hyperthyroidism. The CDR3 DNA is TGTGCCAGCAGAACCCCAAGGGACGAGCAGTACTTC. This translates into CASRTPRDEQYF. Based on the CDR3 plus reference TRBV28 and TRBJ2-7, the full variable domain is DVKVTQSSRYLVKRTGEKVFLECVQDMDHENMFWYRQDPGLGLRLIYFSYDVKMKEKGDIPEGYSVSREKKERFSLILESASTNQTSMYLCASRTPRDEQYFGPGTRLTVT.